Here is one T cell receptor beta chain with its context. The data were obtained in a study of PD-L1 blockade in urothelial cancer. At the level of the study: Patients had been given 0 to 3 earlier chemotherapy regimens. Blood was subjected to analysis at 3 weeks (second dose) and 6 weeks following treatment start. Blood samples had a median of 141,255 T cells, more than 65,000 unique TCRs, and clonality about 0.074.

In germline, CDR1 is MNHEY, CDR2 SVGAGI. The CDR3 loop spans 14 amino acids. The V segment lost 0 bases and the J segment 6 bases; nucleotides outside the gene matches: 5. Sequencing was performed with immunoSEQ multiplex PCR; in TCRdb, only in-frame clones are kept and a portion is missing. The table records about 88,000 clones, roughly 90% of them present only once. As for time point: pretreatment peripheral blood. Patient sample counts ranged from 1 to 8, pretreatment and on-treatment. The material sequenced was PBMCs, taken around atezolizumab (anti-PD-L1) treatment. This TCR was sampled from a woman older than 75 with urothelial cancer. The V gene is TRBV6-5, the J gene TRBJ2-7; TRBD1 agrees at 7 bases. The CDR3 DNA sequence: TGTGCCAGCAGTTACTCACAGGGGTTGAGCGAGCAGTACTTC. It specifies CASSYSQGLSEQYF.